Here is one T cell receptor beta chain with its context. Via MiXCR, TCRdb re-called the 5' RACE reads, giving one row per CDR3 protein. The data show hundreds of thousands of distinct CDR3 sequences, with 21% seen just once and 4% to 4.5% held by the top ten. The data stem from a study of identical twins. This sample was also put to use in a study of T cells expressing NK-cell markers.

The source is a woman between 18 and 29 years old in good health. The sample was PBMCs.

CDR3 DNA: TGCAGTGCTAGGGTAGGGGCGGGGCAGCCCCAGCATTTT. As protein: CSARVGAGQPQHF. The chain carries TRBV20-1 and TRBJ1-5, with a possible D match to TRBD1 (5 bases). The CDR3 contains 13 residues. The germline V gene encodes CDR1 DFQATT and CDR2 SNEGSKA (reference sequence). The ends were cut back, 3 bases at V and 7 bases at J, with 13 bases in the middle.